Given below is one T cell receptor (beta chain) in context. This sample is part of a study of blood T cell repertoires in COVID-19. Looking at the study overall: Donors in the United States, Italy and Spain gave samples during acute or convalescent COVID-19. T cells, B-cell-depleted T cells, or PBMCs provided the cDNA or gDNA that served as material.

In the source study's methods: Counts of nucleated cells, estimated from reference gene primer amplification, were obtained. Only in-frame clones appear in the TCRdb table, and some are missing; sequencing was by immunoSEQ multiplex PCR. Clonal size and the V and J genes are those of that table, whereas D and trimming came from the DNA. The table records around 440,000 clones, 88% of them present only once. V gave up 0 bases and J gave up 7 bases; unmatched junction bases: 11. CDR1 and CDR2 from the germline V gene are LGHDT and YNNKEL (reference sequence). There are 16 residues in the CDR3. This chain links TRBV3-1 (or the pseudogene TRBV3-2) with TRBJ2-7, with 8 bases matching TRBD1. The sequenced sample was peripheral blood. This clonotype was obtained from a woman aged 45 to 65 with COVID-19, enrolled during active disease. The CDR3 nucleotides are TGTGCCAGCAGCCAAGATTGGGGAGGACAGGGCGAAGAGCAGTACTTC. Translating it yields CASSQDWGGQGEEQYF.